This T cell receptor (beta chain) was sequenced during a study of metastatic and nonmetastatic thyroid tumors. Study-level information: The comparison covered peripheral blood and tumor or nodule tissue in malignant and benign thyroid patients. Study-level findings and limits: Across blood and tumor, TCR beta diversity in malignant thyroid tumors was reportedly significantly higher than in benign nodules.

Each patient went into thyroid surgery without having received any treatment. This clone was seen a few times. Its specificity is unknown. This CDR3 has 16 amino acids. V lost 5 bases, J lost 6 bases, and 20 bases lay in between. Germline CDR1 and CDR2: MNHNS and SASEGT. Authors' methods: A papillary thyroid cancer distant-metastasis classifier was built from CDR3 differences across clinicopathological groups. Via MiXCR, TCRdb re-called the PCR reads. TCRdb, not the authors, supplied the V and J calls. This sample has 25,000 to 30,000 clones, with approximately 24% found just once. Sequencing used blood. V is TRBV6-1 and J is TRBJ1-5; no definite D call. This clonotype was sampled from a female donor with papillary thyroid cancer or a benign thyroid nodule (not recorded which). Some clones in this sample may be carry-over from other donors' samples. The CDR3, as DNA: TGTGCCAGCAGTAGAACTAGGAGTGGGTACAGTCAGCCCCAGCATTTT. Translated, it gives CASSRTRSGYSQPQHF.